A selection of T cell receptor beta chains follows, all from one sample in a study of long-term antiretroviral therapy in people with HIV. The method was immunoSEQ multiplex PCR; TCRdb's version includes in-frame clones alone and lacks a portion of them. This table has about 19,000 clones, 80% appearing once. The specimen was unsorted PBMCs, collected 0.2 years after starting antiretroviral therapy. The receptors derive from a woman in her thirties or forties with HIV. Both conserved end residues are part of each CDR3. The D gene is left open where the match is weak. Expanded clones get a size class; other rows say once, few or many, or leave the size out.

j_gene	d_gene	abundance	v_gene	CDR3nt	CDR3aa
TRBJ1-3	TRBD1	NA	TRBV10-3	TGTGCCATCAGACGGGACAGGGGAGGTGGAAACACCATATATTTT	CAIRRDRGGGNTIYF
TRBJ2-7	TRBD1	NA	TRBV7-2	TGTGCCAGCAGCGCGGACAGGGTGGCCCCCTACGAGCAGTACTTC	CASSADRVAPYEQYF
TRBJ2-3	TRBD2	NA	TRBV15	TGTGCCACCAGCCAGGCAGCGGGAGGCACAGATACGCAGTATTTT	CATSQAAGGTDTQYF
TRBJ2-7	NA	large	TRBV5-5	TGTGCCAGCAGCTTGGGAAGCCGCCCCTACGAGCAGTACTTC	CASSLGSRPYEQYF
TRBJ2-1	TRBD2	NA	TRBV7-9	TGTGCCAGCAGCCGATTTAGCGGGGGCATGCGCAATGAGCAGTTCTTC	CASSRFSGGMRNEQFF
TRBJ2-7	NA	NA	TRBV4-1	TGCGCCAGCAGCCAAGACAGCTACTACGAGCAGTACTTC	CASSQDSYYEQYF
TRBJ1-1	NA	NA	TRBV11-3	TGTGCCAGCAAAGGGGGTGTAGGGGAGGGGACTGAAGCTTTCTTT	CASKGGVGEGTEAFF
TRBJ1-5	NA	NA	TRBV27	TGTGCCAGCAGTTTTGGGGGGGCCCCTAATCAGCCCCAGCATTTT	CASSFGGAPNQPQHF
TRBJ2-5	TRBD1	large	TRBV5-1	TGCGCCAGCAGCTTAGACAGGGTCGGGCAAGAGACCCAGTACTTC	CASSLDRVGQETQYF
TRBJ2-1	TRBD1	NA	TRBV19	TGTGCCAGTAGTATGGGACAGGTGAACAATGAGCAGTTCTTC	CASSMGQVNNEQFF
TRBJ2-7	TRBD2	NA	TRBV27	TGTGCCAGCAGTGCCCGGGGACTAGCCAACTACGAGCAGTACTTC	CASSARGLANYEQYF
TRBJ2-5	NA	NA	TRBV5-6	TGTGCCAGCAGCTTGGTGAGGGGCGGGGACTACCAAGAGACCCAGTACTTC	CASSLVRGGDYQETQYF
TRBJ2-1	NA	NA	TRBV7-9	TGTGCCAGCAGCCGCGTCTACAATGAGCAGTTCTTC	CASSRVYNEQFF
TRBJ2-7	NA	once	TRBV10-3	TGTGCCATCAGTCGCCGAACCAGGAGCCAAGACACCTACGAGCAGTACTTC	CAISRRTRSQDTYEQYF
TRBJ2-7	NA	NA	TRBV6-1	TGTGCCAGCATTCAAGCCAATCCGATCACCGAGCAGTACTTC	CASIQANPITEQYF
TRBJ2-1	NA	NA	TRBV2	TGTGCCAGCGGGACCGGGATACGGTCCTACAATGAGCAGTTCTTC	CASGTGIRSYNEQFF
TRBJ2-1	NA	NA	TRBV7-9	TGTGCCAGCAGCTTAGTGGGCAGCTCCTACAATGAGCAGTTCTTC	CASSLVGSSYNEQFF
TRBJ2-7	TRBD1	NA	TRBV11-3	TGTGCCAGCAGCTTAGGTTTCGGGACAGGGGGAGCCTACGAGCAGTACTTC	CASSLGFGTGGAYEQYF
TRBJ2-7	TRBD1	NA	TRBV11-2	TGTGCCAGCAGCTCCCACATCGGGACAGGGTACGAGCAGTACTTC	CASSSHIGTGYEQYF
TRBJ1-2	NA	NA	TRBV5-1	TGCGCCAGCAGCAGGGGACCAGGGGACTATGGCTACACCTTC	CASSRGPGDYGYTF
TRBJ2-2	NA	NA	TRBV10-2	TGCGCCAGCAGGCCAGGAGAGAACACCGGGGAGCTGTTTTTT	CASRPGENTGELFF
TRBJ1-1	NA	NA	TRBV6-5	TGTGCCAGCAGTTCACCGGGACACCACACTGAAGCTTTCTTT	CASSSPGHHTEAFF